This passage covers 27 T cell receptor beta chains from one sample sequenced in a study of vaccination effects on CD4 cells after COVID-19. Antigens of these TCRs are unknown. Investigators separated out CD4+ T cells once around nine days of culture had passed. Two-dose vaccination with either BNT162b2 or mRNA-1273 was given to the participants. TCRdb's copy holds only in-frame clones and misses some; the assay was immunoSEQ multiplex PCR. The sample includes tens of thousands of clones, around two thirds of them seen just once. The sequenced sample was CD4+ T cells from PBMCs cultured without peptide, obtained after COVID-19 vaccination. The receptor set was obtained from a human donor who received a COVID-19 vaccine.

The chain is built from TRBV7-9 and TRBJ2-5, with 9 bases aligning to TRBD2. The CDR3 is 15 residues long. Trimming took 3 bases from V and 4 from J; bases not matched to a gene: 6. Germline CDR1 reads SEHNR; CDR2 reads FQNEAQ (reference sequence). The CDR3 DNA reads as TGTGCCAGCAGCTTCGCGGGGGGGCGGATAGAGACCCAGTACTTC. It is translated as CASSFAGGRIETQYF.

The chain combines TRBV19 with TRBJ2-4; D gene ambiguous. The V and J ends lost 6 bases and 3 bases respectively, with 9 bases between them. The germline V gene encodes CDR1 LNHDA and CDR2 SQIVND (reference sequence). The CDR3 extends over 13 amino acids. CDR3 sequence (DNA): TGTGCCAGTAGGTCCGTCGACAAAAACATTCAGTACTTC. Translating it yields CASRSVDKNIQYF.

The CDR3 is CASSLSVVTEAFF. As DNA, the CDR3 is TGTGCCAGCAGCTTATCGGTCGTTACTGAAGCTTTCTTT. The genes are TRBV11-1 and TRBJ1-1; D gene uncertain. Per germline, CDR1 SGHAT and CDR2 FQDESV (reference sequence). The CDR3 has 13 residues. Trimming took 2 bases from V and 5 from J, leaving 9 bases between them.

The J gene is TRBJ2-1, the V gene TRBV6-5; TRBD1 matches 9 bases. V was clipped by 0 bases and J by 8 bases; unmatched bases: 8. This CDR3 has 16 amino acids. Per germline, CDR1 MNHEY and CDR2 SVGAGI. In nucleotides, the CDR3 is TGTGCCAGCAGTTACTCGATTGGGACAGGGTACTATGAGCAGTTCTTC. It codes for CASSYSIGTGYYEQFF.

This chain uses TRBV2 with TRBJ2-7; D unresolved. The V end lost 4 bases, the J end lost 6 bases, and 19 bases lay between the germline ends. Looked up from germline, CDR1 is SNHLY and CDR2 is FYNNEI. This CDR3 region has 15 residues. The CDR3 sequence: CASSVGPPPLGEQYV. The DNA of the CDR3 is TGTGCCAGCAGTGTGGGCCCCCCCCCACTCGGCGAGCAGTACGTC.

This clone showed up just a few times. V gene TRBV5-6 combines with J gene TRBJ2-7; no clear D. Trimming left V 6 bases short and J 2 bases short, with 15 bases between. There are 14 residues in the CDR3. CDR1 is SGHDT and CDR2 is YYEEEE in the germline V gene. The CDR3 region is CASTSSTVTYEQYV. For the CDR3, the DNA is TGTGCCAGCACTTCATCGACGGTTACCTACGAGCAGTACGTC.

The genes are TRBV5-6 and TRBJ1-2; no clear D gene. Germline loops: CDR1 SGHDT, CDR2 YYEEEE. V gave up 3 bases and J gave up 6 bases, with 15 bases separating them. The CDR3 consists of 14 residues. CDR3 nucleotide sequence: TGTGCCAGCAGCTCCCGCCCCGCAAATCATGGCTACACCTTC. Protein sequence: CASSSRPANHGYTF.

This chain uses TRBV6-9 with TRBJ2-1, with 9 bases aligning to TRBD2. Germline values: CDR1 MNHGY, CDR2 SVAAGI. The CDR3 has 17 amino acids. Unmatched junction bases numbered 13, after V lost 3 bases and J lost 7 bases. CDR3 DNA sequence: TGTGCCAGCAGTTACCTACTCGCGGGGGGGATTCAAAATGAGCAGTTCTTC. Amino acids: CASSYLLAGGIQNEQFF.

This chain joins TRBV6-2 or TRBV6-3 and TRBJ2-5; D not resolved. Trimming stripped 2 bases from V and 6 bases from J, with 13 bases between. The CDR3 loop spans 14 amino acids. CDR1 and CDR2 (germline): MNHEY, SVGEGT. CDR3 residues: CASSYDLGWKTQYF. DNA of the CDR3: TGTGCCAGCAGTTACGATCTGGGTTGGAAGACCCAGTACTTC.

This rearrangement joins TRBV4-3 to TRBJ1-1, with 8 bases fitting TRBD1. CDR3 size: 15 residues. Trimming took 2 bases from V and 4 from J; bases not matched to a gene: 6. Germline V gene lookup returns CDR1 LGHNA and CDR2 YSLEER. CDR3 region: CASSQSDRAGTEAFF. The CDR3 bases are TGCGCCAGCAGCCAATCGGACAGGGCTGGCACTGAAGCTTTCTTT.

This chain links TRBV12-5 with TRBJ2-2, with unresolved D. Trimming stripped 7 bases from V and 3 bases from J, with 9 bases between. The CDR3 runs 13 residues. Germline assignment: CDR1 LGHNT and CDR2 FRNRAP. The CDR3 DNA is TGTGCTAGTGCCCTCGGTCACACCGGGGAGCTGTTTTTT. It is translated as CASALGHTGELFF.

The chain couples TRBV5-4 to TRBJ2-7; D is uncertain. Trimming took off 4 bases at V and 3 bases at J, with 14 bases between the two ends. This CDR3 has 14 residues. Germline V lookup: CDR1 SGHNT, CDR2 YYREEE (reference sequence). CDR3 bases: TGTGCCAGCAGCCGAATCCCTGGGGACTACGAGCAGTACGTC. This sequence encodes CASSRIPGDYEQYV.

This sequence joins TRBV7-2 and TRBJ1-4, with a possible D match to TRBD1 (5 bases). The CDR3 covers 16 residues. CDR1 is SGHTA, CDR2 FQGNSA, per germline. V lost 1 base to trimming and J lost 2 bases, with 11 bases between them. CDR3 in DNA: TGTGCCAGCAGCTTAGTCCTGGGGACTACTAATGAAAAACTGTTTTTT. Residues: CASSLVLGTTNEKLFF.

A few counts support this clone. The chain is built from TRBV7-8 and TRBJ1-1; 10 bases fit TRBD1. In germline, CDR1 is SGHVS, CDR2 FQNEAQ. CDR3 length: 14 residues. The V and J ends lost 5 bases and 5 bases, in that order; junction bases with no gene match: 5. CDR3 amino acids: CASSRRDRGTEAFF. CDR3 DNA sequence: TGTGCCAGCAGCCGCAGGGACAGGGGAACTGAAGCTTTCTTT.

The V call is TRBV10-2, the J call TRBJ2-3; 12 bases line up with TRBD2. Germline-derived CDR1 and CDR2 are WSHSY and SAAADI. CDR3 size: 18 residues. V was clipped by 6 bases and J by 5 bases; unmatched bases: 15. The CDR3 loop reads CASSLTSGGLLKGDTQYF. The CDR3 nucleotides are TGCGCCAGCAGCCTGACTAGCGGGGGCCTCCTCAAGGGAGATACGCAGTATTTT.

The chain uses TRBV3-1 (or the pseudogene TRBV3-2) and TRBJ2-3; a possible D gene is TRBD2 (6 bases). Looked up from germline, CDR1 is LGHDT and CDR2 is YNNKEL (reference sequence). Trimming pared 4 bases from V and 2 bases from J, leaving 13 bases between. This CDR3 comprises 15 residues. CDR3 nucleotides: TGTGCCAGCAGCCCCATGGGACTGCTCACAGATACGCAGTATTTT. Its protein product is CASSPMGLLTDTQYF.

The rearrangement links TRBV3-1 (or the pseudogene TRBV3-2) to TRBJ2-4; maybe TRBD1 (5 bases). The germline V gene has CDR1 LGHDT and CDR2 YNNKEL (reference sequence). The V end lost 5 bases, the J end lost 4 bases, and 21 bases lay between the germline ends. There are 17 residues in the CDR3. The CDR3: CASSSRQPLMGKNIQYF. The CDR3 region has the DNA TGTGCCAGCAGCTCCCGACAGCCGTTGATGGGGAAAAACATTCAGTACTTC.

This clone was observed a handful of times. The CDR3 nucleotides read TGTGCCAGCAGTAATCTCGGACAGCCGCGACGTGGCTACACCTTC. Its protein is CASSNLGQPRRGYTF. This chain connects TRBV6-2 or TRBV6-3 to TRBJ1-2; D perhaps matches TRBD1 (6 bases). This CDR3 has 15 residues. Looked up from germline, CDR1 is MNHEY and CDR2 is SVGEGT. V was shortened by 5 bases and J by 7 bases, with 20 bases between the two germline ends.

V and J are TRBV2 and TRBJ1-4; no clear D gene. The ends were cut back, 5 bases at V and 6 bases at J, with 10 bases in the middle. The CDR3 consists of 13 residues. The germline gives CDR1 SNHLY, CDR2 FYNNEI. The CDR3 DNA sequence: TGTGCCAGCAGTTACGGGAAGGATGAAAAACTGTTTTTT. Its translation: CASSYGKDEKLFF.

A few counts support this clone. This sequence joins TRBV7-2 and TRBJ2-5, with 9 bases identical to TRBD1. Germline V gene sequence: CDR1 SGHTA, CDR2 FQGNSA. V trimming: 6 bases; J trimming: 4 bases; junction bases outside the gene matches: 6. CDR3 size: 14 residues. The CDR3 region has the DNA TGTGCCAGCAGTCTGGACAGGGGACGAGAGACCCAGTACTTC. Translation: CASSLDRGRETQYF.

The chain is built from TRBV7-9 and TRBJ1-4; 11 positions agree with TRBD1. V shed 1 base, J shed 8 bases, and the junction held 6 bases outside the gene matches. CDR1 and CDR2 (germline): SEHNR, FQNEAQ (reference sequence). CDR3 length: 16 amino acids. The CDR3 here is CASSLGTGGSYEKLFF. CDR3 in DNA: TGTGCCAGCAGCTTAGGGACAGGGGGCAGCTACGAAAAACTGTTTTTT.

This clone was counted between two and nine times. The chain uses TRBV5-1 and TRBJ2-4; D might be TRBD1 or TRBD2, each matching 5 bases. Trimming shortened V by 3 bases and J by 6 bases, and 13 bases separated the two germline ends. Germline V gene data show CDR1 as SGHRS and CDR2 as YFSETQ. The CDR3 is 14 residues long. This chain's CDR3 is CASSSMGGGNIQYF. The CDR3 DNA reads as TGCGCCAGCAGCTCCATGGGTGGGGGAAACATTCAGTACTTC.

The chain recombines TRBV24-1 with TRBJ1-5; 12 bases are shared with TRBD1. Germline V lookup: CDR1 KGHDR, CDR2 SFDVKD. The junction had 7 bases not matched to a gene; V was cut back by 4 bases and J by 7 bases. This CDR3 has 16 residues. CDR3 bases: TGTGCCACCAGTGAGGCCGGGACAGGGGGCGAACAGCCCCAGCATTTT. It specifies CATSEAGTGGEQPQHF.

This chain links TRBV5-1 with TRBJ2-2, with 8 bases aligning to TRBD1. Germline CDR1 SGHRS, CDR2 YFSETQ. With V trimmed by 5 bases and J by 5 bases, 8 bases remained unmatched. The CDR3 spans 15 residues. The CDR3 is CASSPDRVKTGELFF. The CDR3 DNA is TGCGCCAGCAGTCCGGACAGGGTAAAGACCGGGGAGCTGTTTTTT. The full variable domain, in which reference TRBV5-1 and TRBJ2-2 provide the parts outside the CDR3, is KAGVTQTPRYLIKTRGQQVTLSCSPISGHRSVSWYQQTPGQGLQFLFEYFSETQRNKGNFPGRFSGRQFSNSRSEMNVSTLELGDSALYLCASSPDRVKTGELFFGEGSRLTVL.

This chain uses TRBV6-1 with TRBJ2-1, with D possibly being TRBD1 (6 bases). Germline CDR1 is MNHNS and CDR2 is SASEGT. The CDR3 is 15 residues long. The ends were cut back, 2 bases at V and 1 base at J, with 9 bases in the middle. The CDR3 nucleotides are TGTGCCAGCAGTGAACTCACAGGGTCCTACAATGAGCAGTTCTTC. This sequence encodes CASSELTGSYNEQFF.

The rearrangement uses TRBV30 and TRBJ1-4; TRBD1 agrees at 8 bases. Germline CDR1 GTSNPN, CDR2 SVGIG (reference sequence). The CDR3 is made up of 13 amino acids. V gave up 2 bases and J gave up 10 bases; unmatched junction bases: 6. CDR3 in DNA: TGTGCCTGGAGTCGAGGACAGGGAGGAAAACTGTTTTTT. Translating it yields CAWSRGQGGKLFF.

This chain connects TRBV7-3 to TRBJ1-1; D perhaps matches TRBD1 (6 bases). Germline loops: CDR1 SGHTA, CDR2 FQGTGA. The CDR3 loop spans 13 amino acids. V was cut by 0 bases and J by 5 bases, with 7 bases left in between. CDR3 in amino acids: CASSLTGGTEAFF. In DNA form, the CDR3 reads TGTGCCAGCAGCTTAACAGGGGGAACTGAAGCTTTCTTT.